This entry describes one T cell receptor beta chain. Primers included in the PCR were 60 Vbeta and 13 Jbeta primers. Here immunoSEQ multiplex PCR was the method, and the copy in TCRdb shows in-frame clones only, minus some. This table has about 90,000 clones, around 78% appearing once. This record comes from a study of cytomegalovirus exposure and HLA in healthy donors. Deletions cut 6 bases from V and 4 bases from J, with 7 bases between. CDR1 MRHNA and CDR2 SNTAGT come from the germline V gene. There are 13 residues in the CDR3. The sample comprised PBMCs. The V call is TRBV6-4, the J call TRBJ1-6; TRBD1 is a possible D gene (5 bases). This sequence was found in a woman between 35 and 50 years old in good health and CMV-seropositive. CDR3 coding DNA: TGTGCCAGCAGGCCAGGGTATAATTCACCCCTCCACTTT. It is translated as CASRPGYNSPLHF.